Below, 15 T cell receptor beta chains from the same sample are listed, as sequenced in a study of glioma-infiltrating T cells. The iRepertoire nested amplicon-rescue multiplex PCR amplified TCR alpha and beta CDR3s from RNA. TCRdb reprocessed the multiplex PCR reads with MiXCR, giving one entry per CDR3 protein. Here the sample spans more than 95,000 distinct CDR3 sequences, roughly 24% being singletons. The source material was glioma tissue, nonneoplastic brain tissue, or PBMCs (not recorded which). These receptors were taken from a human donor with low-grade glioma or glioblastoma, undergoing nonglioma brain surgery, or in good health (not recorded which).

In this sample, this clonotype turned up many times. The chain is built from TRBV4-2 and TRBJ2-3; 13 bases fit TRBD2. Germline lookup yields CDR1 LGHNA and CDR2 YNFKEQ. Germline trimming cut 2 bases from V and 6 bases from J; bases unmatched to any gene: 17. This CDR3 is 20 amino acids long. CDR3 sequence reads: CASSQQIGLAGERRRDTQYF. The CDR3 DNA is TGTGCCAGCAGCCAACAGATCGGACTAGCGGGAGAAAGGAGAAGGGATACGCAGTATTTT.

This clonotype has at least ten counts. The chain joins TRBV2 to TRBJ1-2; D ambiguous. Germline lookup yields CDR1 SNHLY and CDR2 FYNNEI. This CDR3 is built from 15 residues. V gave up 0 bases and J gave up 4 bases, with 12 bases separating them. In DNA, the CDR3 is TGTGCCAGCAGTGAAGCGCTCGATAGCTTCTATGGCTACACCTTC. The encoded protein is CASSEALDSFYGYTF.

There are many counts of this clonotype. The gene calls are TRBV6-2 or TRBV6-3 and TRBJ1-5; D is undetermined. The CDR3 length is 13 residues. V was clipped by 4 bases and J by 9 bases, with 13 bases between them. CDR1 and CDR2 from the germline V gene are MNHEY and SVGEGT. CDR3 amino acids: CASSSHAMGPQHF. In DNA, the CDR3 is TGTGCCAGCAGTTCCCATGCAATGGGGCCCCAGCATTTT.

This clonotype was counted at least ten times. CDR3 bases: TGTGCCAGTAGTATGGAGCGGGGTCCCTACGAGCAGTACTTC. Amino acid sequence: CASSMERGPYEQYF. The chain combines TRBV19 with TRBJ2-7; 7 bases line up with TRBD2. This CDR3 region has 14 residues. J gave up 2 bases and V 3 bases, and 4 bases lay outside the gene matches. CDR1 and CDR2 (germline): LNHDA, SQIVND (reference sequence).

This chain uses TRBV19 with TRBJ1-1; D is perhaps TRBD1 (5 bases). The CDR3 runs 14 residues. Trimming left V 6 bases short and J 7 bases short, with 18 bases between. Per the germline V gene, CDR1 is LNHDA and CDR2 is SQIVND (reference sequence). The CDR3 protein is CASSTIQGGGEAFF. CDR3 DNA: TGTGCCAGTAGCACCATCCAGGGAGGTGGTGAAGCTTTCTTT.

This clonotype showed up many times. J is TRBJ2-5 and V is TRBV20-1; D may be TRBD2 (6 bases). The V and J ends lost 4 bases and 2 bases respectively, with 14 bases between them. The CDR3 covers 14 residues. The germline V gene has CDR1 DFQATT and CDR2 SNEGSKA (reference sequence). CDR3 nucleotide sequence: TGCAGTGCTATGTCGCGGGACTGGCAAGAGACCCAGTACTTC. Its translation is CSAMSRDWQETQYF.

This clonotype was found many times. The chain recombines TRBV27 with TRBJ2-1; D might be TRBD2 (6 bases). CDR1 and CDR2 (germline): MNHEY, SMNVEV (reference sequence). Trimming shortened V by 3 bases and J by 0 bases, and 12 bases separated the two germline ends. The length of the CDR3 is 16 residues. CDR3 in DNA: TGTGCCAGCAGTTTGGCTGGGACTGGCTCCTACAATGAGCAGTTCTTC. Protein product: CASSLAGTGSYNEQFF.

This clonotype was recorded at least ten times. The rearrangement uses TRBV6-1 and TRBJ1-2; D is uncertain. V lost 8 bases and J 3 bases, leaving 10 bases between the germline ends. The CDR3 covers 12 residues. Germline CDR1 MNHNS, CDR2 SASEGT. The CDR3 DNA reads TGTGCCAGCCACGTACGGGACTATGGCTACACCTTC. Translation gives CASHVRDYGYTF.

This clonotype was seen repeatedly, ten times or more. The gene calls are TRBV10-3 and TRBJ1-1; 8 positions agree with TRBD1. CDR3 length: 18 residues. V trimming: 6 bases; J trimming: 0 bases; junction bases outside the gene matches: 15. CDR1 is ENHRY, CDR2 SYGVKD, per germline. This CDR3 is CAIRPDWWTGLVNTEAFF. CDR3 coding DNA: TGTGCCATCAGGCCCGATTGGTGGACAGGGTTGGTGAACACTGAAGCTTTCTTT.

Turning to this clonotype: This may be a read error, as it is one base from a much larger clone. V is TRBV24-1 and J is TRBJ2-3; D may be TRBD2 (5 bases). V was cut by 5 bases and J by 2 bases, with 19 bases left in between. This CDR3 has 17 amino acids. Germline-derived CDR1 and CDR2 are KGHDR and SFDVKD. CDR3 sequence reads: CATSVPRRAEITDTQYF. CDR3 in DNA: TGTGCCACCAGTGTCCCCCGCCGAGCGGAGATCACAGATACGCAGTATTTT.

This clonotype has at least ten counts. This sequence joins TRBV20-1 and TRBJ2-1; unclear D gene. Germline V gene lookup returns CDR1 DFQATT and CDR2 SNEGSKA (reference sequence). Between the trimmed V and J ends, which lost 3 bases and 5 bases, there was a span of 11 bases. This CDR3 region has 13 residues. The CDR3 DNA reads as TGCAGTGCTAGCGGGCTAAGTAACAATGAGCAGTTCTTC. This translates into CSASGLSNNEQFF.

This clonotype was seen at least ten times. This chain uses TRBV15 with TRBJ1-1, with TRBD1 as a possible D gene (5 bases). The germline V and J ends were trimmed by 5 bases and 3 bases, with 16 bases remaining between them. Germline loops: CDR1 LNHNV, CDR2 YYDKDF (reference sequence). This CDR3 region has 15 residues. DNA for the CDR3: TGTGCCACCAGCCCTCACGGGGCGGGGGACACTGAAGCTTTCTTT. Encoded protein: CATSPHGAGDTEAFF.

This clonotype has a count of ten or more. The rearrangement joins TRBV6-1 to TRBJ2-1; TRBD2 is a possible D gene (7 bases). The CDR3 covers 14 residues. V lost 7 bases, J lost 2 bases, and 12 bases lay in between. Germline CDR1 reads MNHNS; CDR2 reads SASEGT. CDR3 residues: CASNSGGAYNEQFF. CDR3 DNA sequence: TGTGCCAGCAACTCGGGGGGCGCCTACAATGAGCAGTTCTTC.

This clonotype was detected ten times or more. This chain links TRBV7-2 with TRBJ2-3; D is undetermined. Trimming took off 1 base at V and 2 bases at J, with 7 bases between the two ends. CDR1 is SGHTA and CDR2 is FQGNSA in the germline V gene. The CDR3 runs 14 residues. CDR3 bases: TGTGCCAGCAGCTTAGAGTTGAACACAGATACGCAGTATTTT. Translating gives CASSLELNTDTQYF.

This clonotype was counted at least ten times. The chain recombines TRBV20-1 with TRBJ2-3; no clear D gene. V was trimmed by 2 bases and J by 0 bases, leaving 12 bases between them. This CDR3 is built from 15 residues. Germline V CDR1 and CDR2: DFQATT, SNEGSKA (reference sequence). The CDR3 DNA reads TGCAGTGCTAGAACCCGGACGGTTAGCACAGATACGCAGTATTTT. It specifies CSARTRTVSTDTQYF.